The next 27 T cell receptor beta chains were all read from a single sample in a study of cytomegalovirus exposure and HLA in healthy donors. The PCR was carried out with 60 Vbeta primers and 13 Jbeta primers. The protocol was immunoSEQ multiplex PCR, while the TCRdb copy is restricted to in-frame clones and leaves out a portion. This table has about 140,000 clones, 70% to 85% appearing once. Sequenced input: PBMCs. Receptors were obtained from a woman aged 35 to 49 in good health and CMV-seronegative.

The chain couples TRBV12-5 to TRBJ2-2, with TRBD1 matching over 7 bases. CDR1 LGHNT and CDR2 FRNRAP come from the germline V gene. V shed 0 bases and J 6 bases; nucleotides not matched to a gene: 10. The CDR3 extends over 17 amino acids. The CDR3 region has the DNA TGTGCTAGTGGTTTGGTACTTGGGCAGGGGGATGCCGGGGAGCTGTTTTTT. This sequence encodes CASGLVLGQGDAGELFF.

V and J are TRBV7-3 and TRBJ1-4, with 8 bases aligning to TRBD1. There are 13 residues in the CDR3. Per germline, CDR1 SGHTA and CDR2 FQGTGA. After removal of 5 bases from V and 8 bases from J, the junction contained 4 bases not matched to a gene. CDR3 sequence (DNA): TGTGCCAGCAGCCGCGGACAGGGAGAAAAACTGTTTTTT. It specifies CASSRGQGEKLFF.

The chain combines TRBV27 with TRBJ1-1, with 10 bases lining up with TRBD1. Trimming cost V 6 bases and J 1 base; bases outside gene matches: 8. CDR3 length equals 16 residues. In germline, CDR1 is MNHEY, CDR2 SMNVEV (reference sequence). CDR3 amino acids: CASSPRDRGWNTEAFF. The CDR3, as DNA: TGTGCCAGCAGCCCCCGGGACAGGGGCTGGAACACTGAAGCTTTCTTT.

The sample holds a few counts of this clone. The J gene is TRBJ1-1, the V gene TRBV28; the D gene is possibly TRBD1 (5 bases). Germline V gene lookup returns CDR1 MDHEN and CDR2 SYDVKM. The V end lost 2 bases, the J end lost 1 base, and 11 bases lay between the germline ends. This CDR3 spans 15 amino acids. For the CDR3, the DNA is TGTGCCAGCAGTTTAAGTATAGGGGAGAACACTGAAGCTTTCTTT. This encodes CASSLSIGENTEAFF.

CDR3 protein: CASSPDDRGNSPLHF. The CDR3 DNA reads as TGTGCCAGCTCACCCGATGACAGGGGCAATTCACCCCTCCACTTT. The rearrangement joins TRBV18 to TRBJ1-6; 8 nucleotides match TRBD1. Losses at the gene ends were 3 bases for V and 7 bases for J; bases not matched to a gene: 5. Germline V gives CDR1 KGHSH, CDR2 LQKENI. This CDR3 region has 15 residues.

V usage is TRBV7-3 and J usage is TRBJ2-7, with TRBD2 matching 9 bases. Germline values: CDR1 SGHTA, CDR2 FQGTGA. The CDR3 covers 16 residues. The trim removed 5 bases at V and 5 bases at J, leaving 13 bases unmatched. The CDR3 reads CASSVQGSGSVNEQYF. CDR3 nucleotide sequence: TGTGCCAGCAGCGTCCAGGGTAGCGGGAGTGTAAACGAGCAGTACTTC. Full variable domain (missing parts from reference TRBV7-3 and TRBJ2-7): GAGVSQTPSNKVTEKGKYVELRCDPISGHTALYWYRQSLGQGPEFLIYFQGTGAADDSGLPNDRFFAVRPEGSVSTLKIQRTERGDSAVYLCASSVQGSGSVNEQYFGPGTRLTVT.

This chain uses TRBV5-1 with TRBJ2-7; 14 nucleotides match TRBD2. Germline lookup yields CDR1 SGHRS and CDR2 YFSETQ. V trimming: 4 bases; J trimming: 4 bases; junction bases outside the gene matches: 4. The CDR3 loop spans 15 amino acids. The CDR3 sequence is CASSNGTSGSYEQYF. DNA for the CDR3: TGCGCCAGCAGCAACGGGACTAGCGGGAGTTACGAGCAGTACTTC. The entire variable domain, with the rest obtained from reference TRBV5-1 and TRBJ2-7, is as follows: KAGVTQTPRYLIKTRGQQVTLSCSPISGHRSVSWYQQTPGQGLQFLFEYFSETQRNKGNFPGRFSGRQFSNSRSEMNVSTLELGDSALYLCASSNGTSGSYEQYFGPGTRLTVT.

V and J are TRBV10-3 and TRBJ2-3; D not certain. Germline V CDR1 and CDR2: ENHRY, SYGVKD. This CDR3 has 14 residues. V lost 0 bases and J 0 bases, leaving 4 bases between the germline ends. CDR3 in amino acids: CAISESTSTDTQYF. The CDR3 DNA is TGTGCCATCAGTGAGTCGACTAGCACAGATACGCAGTATTTT.

The J gene is TRBJ1-6, the V gene TRBV2, with 11 bases matching TRBD1. The length of the CDR3 is 13 residues. The germline gives CDR1 SNHLY, CDR2 FYNNEI. With 10 bases clipped from V and 9 bases from J, the junction kept 5 bases outside the gene matches. CDR3 sequence: CANKDRGRSPLHF. CDR3 in DNA: TGTGCCAACAAGGACAGGGGGCGTTCACCCCTCCACTTT.

V and J are TRBV18 and TRBJ1-5; TRBD1 agrees at 7 bases. Germline V gene sequence: CDR1 KGHSH, CDR2 LQKENI. This CDR3 spans 15 amino acids. J gave up 4 bases and V 3 bases, and 6 bases lay outside the gene matches. In DNA, the CDR3 is TGTGCCAGCTCACCCTCCTCAGGGGGGAATCAGCCCCAGCATTTT. Translation: CASSPSSGGNQPQHF.

This sequence joins TRBV11-3 and TRBJ2-1, with D perhaps TRBD2 (5 bases). Looked up from germline, CDR1 is SGHNT and CDR2 is YENEEA. Trimming left V 3 bases short and J 7 bases short, with 13 bases between. The CDR3 length is 14 residues. CDR3 protein: CASSFTGPGNEQFF. The CDR3 bases are TGTGCCAGCAGCTTTACCGGCCCGGGGAATGAGCAGTTCTTC.

The chain couples TRBV7-2 to TRBJ1-2; D ambiguous. V lost 5 bases to trimming and J lost 6 bases, with 13 bases between them. The CDR3 is 13 amino acids. Germline CDR1 reads SGHTA; CDR2 reads FQGNSA. CDR3 loop: CASSVYLGDGYTF. The CDR3 region has the DNA TGTGCCAGCAGCGTTTATTTAGGAGATGGCTACACCTTC.

The chain employs TRBV9 and TRBJ2-1; perhaps TRBD1 as D (6 bases). Germline CDR1 and CDR2: SGDLS and YYNGEE. The CDR3 is 12 residues long. V was shortened by 5 bases and J by 7 bases, with 10 bases between the two germline ends. As DNA, the CDR3 is TGTGCCAGCAGGGGGGCCGGAAATGAGCAGTTCTTC. Encoded protein: CASRGAGNEQFF.

The rearrangement links TRBV5-1 to TRBJ1-6, with TRBD1 matching 9 bases. The CDR3 sequence is 17 residues long. The germline V gene encodes CDR1 SGHRS and CDR2 YFSETQ. The V gene end was trimmed by 3 bases and the J gene end by 0 bases; junction bases not matched to a gene: 4. The CDR3 sequence is CASSSGQGGSYNSPLHF. As DNA, the CDR3 is TGCGCCAGCAGCTCGGGACAGGGCGGCTCCTATAATTCACCCCTCCACTTT. The full variable domain, rest sourced from reference TRBV5-1 and TRBJ1-6, is KAGVTQTPRYLIKTRGQQVTLSCSPISGHRSVSWYQQTPGQGLQFLFEYFSETQRNKGNFPGRFSGRQFSNSRSEMNVSTLELGDSALYLCASSSGQGGSYNSPLHFGNGTRLTVT.

V usage is TRBV7-9 and J usage is TRBJ2-5; D might be TRBD2 (5 bases). The CDR3 covers 15 residues. The germline V gene encodes CDR1 SEHNR and CDR2 FQNEAQ (reference sequence). V was cut by 2 bases and J by 2 bases, with 12 bases left in between. CDR3 in DNA: TGTGCCAGCAGCTTAACGGGGTCGGGGCAAGAGACCCAGTACTTC. This translates into CASSLTGSGQETQYF.

This clone was detected a few times. This chain connects TRBV4-2 to TRBJ1-1; 7 nucleotides line up with TRBD1. The CDR3 contains 22 residues. Germline-derived CDR1 and CDR2 are LGHNA and YNFKEQ. After removal of 1 base from V and 1 base from J, the junction contained 24 bases not matched to a gene. The CDR3 region has the DNA TGTGCCAGCAGCCAAGTTCTGCGGTGGAATACTCGGGACAGTATCTCGAACACTGAAGCTTTCTTT. This translates into CASSQVLRWNTRDSISNTEAFF.

For this clone: One end of the junction is discordant with germline, which a read error may explain. At the DNA level, this CDR3 is encoded by other sequences in the same sample as well. The V call is TRBV7-9, the J call TRBJ1-2; weak D call: TRBD1 (6 bases). The CDR3 covers 16 residues. Germline V gene data show CDR1 as SEHNR and CDR2 as FQNEAQ (reference sequence). Written as DNA, the CDR3 is TGCGCCAGCAGCTGGGGGCCCCAGTCGACTAACTATGGCTACACCTTC. Translation gives CASSWGPQSTNYGYTF.

This clone came up a few times. The chain recombines TRBV4-2 with TRBJ2-7; D perhaps matches TRBD1 (6 bases). V was clipped by 8 bases and J by 2 bases, with 13 bases between them. Germline assignment: CDR1 LGHNA and CDR2 YNFKEQ. CDR3 length equals 13 residues. The DNA of the CDR3 is TGTGCCAGCGGACCTACAGGGACCTACGAGCAGTACTTC. It is translated as CASGPTGTYEQYF.

The rearrangement links TRBV7-3 to TRBJ2-7; 7 nucleotides match TRBD1. The CDR3 runs 14 residues. Germline CDR1 SGHTA, CDR2 FQGTGA. V trimming: 2 bases; J trimming: 5 bases; junction bases outside the gene matches: 6. CDR3 loop: CASSLGTGVNEQYF. In DNA form, the CDR3 reads TGTGCCAGCAGCTTAGGAACAGGGGTAAACGAGCAGTACTTC.

The rearrangement links TRBV27 to TRBJ2-5, with a tentative D call TRBD2 (5 bases). V was trimmed by 3 bases and J by 9 bases, leaving 14 bases between them. CDR1 and CDR2 (germline): MNHEY, SMNVEV (reference sequence). The CDR3 is 13 amino acids. The CDR3 spells CASSLEATRAQYF. As DNA, the CDR3 is TGTGCCAGCAGTTTGGAGGCGACGAGGGCCCAGTACTTC.

The gene calls are TRBV28 and TRBJ2-7; no definite D call. The CDR3 has 16 amino acids. V shed 5 bases and J shed 4 bases, with 21 bases lying between them. Germline V CDR1 and CDR2: MDHEN, SYDVKM. The CDR3 coding sequence is TGTGCCAGCAGTATACCTACTCCGGGTGGAGTATACGAGCAGTACTTC. Amino acid sequence: CASSIPTPGGVYEQYF.

V and J are TRBV5-1 and TRBJ2-5, with a tentative D call TRBD2 (6 bases). The ends were cut back, 2 bases at V and 2 bases at J, with 13 bases in the middle. The germline CDR1 and CDR2 sequences are SGHRS and YFSETQ. This CDR3 spans 15 amino acids. The CDR3 protein is CASSFQGAGQETQYF. The CDR3 bases are TGCGCCAGCAGCTTTCAGGGCGCGGGACAAGAGACCCAGTACTTC.

The chain employs TRBV30 and TRBJ2-1; perhaps TRBD2 as D (7 bases). The CDR3 is 15 amino acids. V was clipped by 8 bases and J by 0 bases, with 17 bases between them. Germline V gives CDR1 GTSNPN, CDR2 SVGIG (reference sequence). The CDR3 is CAQRGGGSSYNEQFF. The CDR3 DNA reads TGTGCCCAAAGGGGGGGAGGCAGCTCCTACAATGAGCAGTTCTTC.

The gene calls are TRBV5-6 and TRBJ1-2; no clear D gene. Germline CDR1 is SGHDT and CDR2 is YYEEEE. The CDR3 covers 13 residues. The V end lost 4 bases, the J end lost 1 base, and 8 bases lay between the germline ends. The CDR3 sequence: CASSPGVNYGYTF. The DNA for the CDR3 is TGTGCCAGCAGCCCCGGGGTTAACTATGGCTACACCTTC.

In DNA form, the CDR3 reads TGTGCCAGCAGCCCTAGGTCGTCTCCCGGGGAGCTGTTTTTT. Translating it yields CASSPRSSPGELFF. This sequence joins TRBV7-3 and TRBJ2-2; the D is unclear. Trimming pared 5 bases from V and 6 bases from J, leaving 13 bases between. Germline values: CDR1 SGHTA, CDR2 FQGTGA. The CDR3 loop spans 14 amino acids.

V usage is TRBV19 and J usage is TRBJ1-5, with D possibly TRBD1 on 6 matching bases. Germline assignment: CDR1 LNHDA and CDR2 SQIVND (reference sequence). CDR3 length: 16 amino acids. V lost 3 bases to trimming and J lost 2 bases, with 14 bases between them. The CDR3 DNA reads TGTGCCAGTAGTATCCCCCCGGCAGGGGGCAATCAGCCCCAGCATTTT. As protein: CASSIPPAGGNQPQHF.

The V call is TRBV28, the J call TRBJ2-7; weak D call: TRBD2 (7 bases). Germline CDR1 and CDR2: MDHEN and SYDVKM. Trimming cost V 7 bases and J 5 bases, with 12 bases left between them. This CDR3 has 12 amino acids. CDR3 residues: CASTWGGDEQYF. The CDR3 DNA is TGTGCCAGCACTTGGGGGGGCGACGAGCAGTACTTC.